Sequencing of this T cell receptor beta chain was carried out in a study of blood T cell repertoires in COVID-19. Here immunoSEQ multiplex PCR was the method, and the copy in TCRdb shows in-frame clones only, minus some. Found here are 120,000 to 150,000 clones, just under 90% of them singletons; the top ten hold about 9.4%. After removal of 5 bases from V and 8 bases from J, the junction contained 7 bases not matched to a gene. The CDR3 contains 14 residues. The germline gives CDR1 LNHNV, CDR2 YYDKDF (reference sequence). The chain has TRBV15 and TRBJ1-4; 8 bases match TRBD1. The TCR comes from a woman between 45 and 65 years old with active or convalescent COVID-19. The sequenced sample consisted of peripheral blood. The CDR3 loop reads CATSFGTGYEKLFF. The CDR3 nucleotides read TGTGCCACCAGCTTCGGGACAGGATACGAAAAACTGTTTTTT.